This T cell receptor beta chain was identified in a study of blood T cell repertoires in COVID-19. Background on the study: Some COVID-19 samples were acute and others convalescent; all came from the United States, Italy and Spain. T cells, B-cell-depleted T cells, or PBMCs supplied cDNA or gDNA.

Per the authors' pipeline: The assay estimated nucleated cells by amplifying reference gene primers. Here immunoSEQ multiplex PCR was the method, and the copy in TCRdb shows in-frame clones only, minus some. That table furnishes V, J and clone size, whereas the DNA furnished D and trimming. The sample contains under 200,000 clones, 80% of which appear only once. Trimming removed 0 bases from V and 7 bases from J, with 12 bases in between. Per the germline V gene, CDR1 is KGHSH and CDR2 is LQKENI. The CDR3 totals 14 residues. This chain links TRBV18 with TRBJ2-5, with D possibly TRBD1 on 5 matching bases. The clonotype was recovered from an older man with active or convalescent COVID-19. The sample consisted of peripheral blood. The CDR3: CASSPPGQPGTQYF. CDR3 nucleotide sequence: TGTGCCAGCTCACCACCCGGACAACCAGGGACCCAGTACTTC.